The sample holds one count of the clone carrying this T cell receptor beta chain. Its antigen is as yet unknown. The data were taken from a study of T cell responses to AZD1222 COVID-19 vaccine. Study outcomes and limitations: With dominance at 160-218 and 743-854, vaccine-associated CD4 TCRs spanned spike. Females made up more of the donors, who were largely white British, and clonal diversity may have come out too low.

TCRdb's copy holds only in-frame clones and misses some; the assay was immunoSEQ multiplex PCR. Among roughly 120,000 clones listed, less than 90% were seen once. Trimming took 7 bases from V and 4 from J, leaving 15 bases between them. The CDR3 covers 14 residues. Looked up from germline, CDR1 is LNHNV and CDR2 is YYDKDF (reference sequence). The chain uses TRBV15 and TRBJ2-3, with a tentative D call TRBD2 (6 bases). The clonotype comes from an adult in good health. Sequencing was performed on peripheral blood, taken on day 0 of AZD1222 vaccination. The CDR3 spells CATTISGRADTQYF. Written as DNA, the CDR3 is TGTGCCACCACCATTAGCGGACGCGCAGATACGCAGTATTTT.